The 18 T cell receptor beta chains given below trace back to one sample, sequenced in a study of blood T cell repertoires in COVID-19. Some clones are missing from TCRdb's copy, which holds only in-frame ones; the method was immunoSEQ multiplex PCR. The table records 50,000 or so clones, over 65% of them present only once. The sample comprised peripheral blood. The receptors stem from a man of 80 years or more with COVID-19, enrolled during active disease.

V gene TRBV6-6 combines with J gene TRBJ2-1; 9 positions agree with TRBD2. J gave up 0 bases and V 6 bases, and 6 bases lay outside the gene matches. The CDR3 totals 16 residues. Germline values: CDR1 MNHNY, CDR2 SVGAGI (reference sequence). The CDR3 protein is CASRTSGFTSYNEQFF. CDR3 in DNA: TGTGCCAGCAGGACTAGCGGATTCACCTCCTACAATGAGCAGTTCTTC.

The V and J genes are TRBV3-1 (or the pseudogene TRBV3-2) and TRBJ1-1; maybe TRBD1 (5 bases). CDR3 length: 14 amino acids. The V end lost 1 base, the J end lost 0 bases, and 6 bases lay between the germline ends. Per germline, CDR1 LGHDT and CDR2 YNNKEL (reference sequence). This CDR3 is CASSQGQMNTEAFF. The CDR3 nucleotides are TGTGCCAGCAGCCAAGGACAGATGAACACTGAAGCTTTCTTT.

V gene TRBV3-1 (or the pseudogene TRBV3-2) combines with J gene TRBJ1-2; tentatively, D is TRBD1 (5 bases). Germline CDR1 LGHDT, CDR2 YNNKEL (reference sequence). The CDR3 is 12 amino acids. Trimming took 5 bases from V and 8 from J, leaving 12 bases between them. CDR3 sequence: CASSYRSDGYTF. The CDR3 DNA is TGTGCCAGCAGCTACAGGTCGGACGGCTACACCTTC.

This chain links TRBV7-2 with TRBJ2-2; 8 nucleotides align to TRBD2. In germline, CDR1 is SGHTA, CDR2 FQGNSA. V gave up 5 bases and J gave up 7 bases; unmatched junction bases: 3. The CDR3 length is 13 residues. Here the CDR3 reads CASSQREFGELFF. The CDR3 coding sequence is TGTGCCAGCAGCCAGCGGGAGTTCGGGGAGCTGTTTTTT.

V is TRBV15 and J is TRBJ2-7, with D perhaps TRBD1 (6 bases). Trimming removed 3 bases at V and 3 bases at J, with 9 bases between. The CDR3 runs 13 residues. Germline CDR1 and CDR2: LNHNV and YYDKDF (reference sequence). The CDR3 DNA is TGTGCCACCAGCAGCCTACAGGGCTACGAGCAGTACGTC. Its translation: CATSSLQGYEQYV.

V usage is TRBV3-1 (or the pseudogene TRBV3-2) and J usage is TRBJ1-1; weak D call: TRBD1 (6 bases). The V gene's germline CDR1 is LGHDT and CDR2 YNNKEL (reference sequence). Trimming removed 4 bases at V and 10 bases at J, with 16 bases between. This CDR3 contains 13 residues. CDR3 bases: TGTGCCAGCAGCCTTCTACAGGGTTTAACAGCTTTCTTT. This codes for CASSLLQGLTAFF.

V is TRBV27 and J is TRBJ1-2; D gene unclear. The CDR3 runs 17 residues. Germline V lookup: CDR1 MNHEY, CDR2 SMNVEV (reference sequence). V gave up 6 bases and J gave up 2 bases, with 22 bases separating them. CDR3 residues: CASRRVGSTTRNYGYTF. CDR3 coding DNA: TGTGCCAGCAGGAGGGTTGGCTCAACAACGCGAAACTATGGCTACACCTTC.

The chain employs TRBV20-1 and TRBJ1-5; TRBD1 might be the D (6 bases). The CDR3 has 15 residues. Trimming cost V 3 bases and J 6 bases, with 18 bases left between them. From germline, CDR1 is DFQATT and CDR2 SNEGSKA (reference sequence). CDR3 in amino acids: CSASWGGSPVQPQHF. CDR3 nucleotide sequence: TGCAGTGCTAGTTGGGGGGGCAGCCCCGTTCAGCCCCAGCATTTT.

The chain has TRBV6-1 and TRBJ1-1; D is unresolved. The V and J ends lost 3 bases and 4 bases respectively, with 9 bases between them. The CDR3 spans 13 residues. CDR1 MNHNS and CDR2 SASEGT come from the germline V gene. The CDR3 DNA reads TGTGCCAGCAGTGACGTTCGAGGCACTGAAGCTTTCTTT. This codes for CASSDVRGTEAFF.

The chain employs TRBV7-9 and TRBJ1-1; D remains unclear. The germline V and J ends were trimmed by 5 bases and 0 bases, with 10 bases remaining between them. This CDR3 is 14 amino acids long. The germline gives CDR1 SEHNR, CDR2 FQNEAQ (reference sequence). CDR3 bases: TGTGCCAGCAGCCCAGGACTGCTGAACACTGAAGCTTTCTTT. This translates into CASSPGLLNTEAFF.

The chain combines TRBV14 with TRBJ2-5, with D possibly being TRBD2 (5 bases). The germline CDR1 and CDR2 sequences are SGHDN and FVKESK. This CDR3 contains 15 residues. Trimming removed 0 bases from V and 1 base from J, with 9 bases in between. CDR3 coding DNA: TGTGCCAGCAGCCAAGATGCTCGGGGCCAAGAGACCCAGTACTTC. It translates to CASSQDARGQETQYF.

The chain is built from TRBV28 and TRBJ2-5, with 11 bases identical to TRBD1. Trimming removed 4 bases from V and 5 bases from J; junction bases left unmatched: 21. Germline loops: CDR1 MDHEN, CDR2 SYDVKM. The CDR3 covers 20 residues. This chain's CDR3 is CASSSIGGGLLGQGVETQYF. The CDR3 nucleotides are TGTGCCAGCAGTTCTATTGGCGGGGGTCTTTTGGGACAGGGGGTGGAGACCCAGTACTTC.

The V call is TRBV11-2, the J call TRBJ2-1, with TRBD1 identical over 7 bases. CDR1 and CDR2 from the germline V gene are SGHAT and FQNNGV. The V gene end was trimmed by 4 bases and the J gene end by 5 bases; junction bases not matched to a gene: 8. The CDR3 length is 15 residues. CDR3 sequence (DNA): TGTGCCAGCAGCTCCCGGGACAGTCCGAACAATGAGCAGTTCTTC. Its protein product is CASSSRDSPNNEQFF.

The chain has TRBV5-4 and TRBJ2-5; D remains unclear. The V and J ends lost 3 bases and 7 bases respectively, with 10 bases between them. CDR3 size: 12 residues. The germline gives CDR1 SGHNT, CDR2 YYREEE (reference sequence). CDR3: CASSSSRGTQYF. Written as DNA, the CDR3 is TGTGCCAGCAGCTCGTCCCGAGGGACCCAGTACTTC.

The chain employs TRBV5-4 and TRBJ1-1; D unclear. The CDR3 runs to 14 residues. The germline V and J ends were trimmed by 2 bases and 1 base, with 9 bases remaining between them. CDR1 and CDR2 (germline): SGHNT, YYREEE (reference sequence). The CDR3 nucleotides are TGTGCCAGCAGCTTCTTCTCGGGGAACACTGAAGCTTTCTTT. Its protein is CASSFFSGNTEAFF.

This sequence joins TRBV14 and TRBJ1-1, with 10 bases identical to TRBD1. The CDR3 is 17 amino acids. The junction had 9 bases not matched to a gene; V was cut back by 0 bases and J by 5 bases. Germline V gene data show CDR1 as SGHDN and CDR2 as FVKESK. The CDR3 loop reads CASSQDIRDRGRTEAFF. DNA for the CDR3: TGTGCCAGCAGCCAAGATATTAGGGACAGGGGAAGGACTGAAGCTTTCTTT. Looking up the rest from reference TRBV14 and TRBJ1-1 gives the full variable domain: EAGVTQFPSHSVIEKGQTVTLRCDPISGHDNLYWYRRVMGKEIKFLLHFVKESKQDESGMPNNRFLAERTGGTYSTLKVQPAELEDSGVYFCASSQDIRDRGRTEAFFGQGTRLTVV.

This sequence joins TRBV6-4 and TRBJ2-7, with D possibly matching TRBD1 (6 bases). The CDR3 is made up of 16 amino acids. Per the germline V gene, CDR1 is MRHNA and CDR2 is SNTAGT. Between the trimmed V and J ends, which lost 8 bases and 3 bases, there was a span of 23 bases. The CDR3 DNA is TGTGCCAGCCGACCTCGCCGGACAGCGACTTACTACGAGCAGTACGTC. Encoded protein: CASRPRRTATYYEQYV.

The chain uses TRBV27 and TRBJ2-7, with 9 bases aligning to TRBD2. Germline values: CDR1 MNHEY, CDR2 SMNVEV (reference sequence). The CDR3 runs 15 residues. The V segment lost 7 bases and the J segment 0 bases; nucleotides outside the gene matches: 7. In DNA form, the CDR3 reads TGTGCCAGCAAGCTAGCGGGGACGACCTCCTACGAGCAGTACTTC. This encodes CASKLAGTTSYEQYF.